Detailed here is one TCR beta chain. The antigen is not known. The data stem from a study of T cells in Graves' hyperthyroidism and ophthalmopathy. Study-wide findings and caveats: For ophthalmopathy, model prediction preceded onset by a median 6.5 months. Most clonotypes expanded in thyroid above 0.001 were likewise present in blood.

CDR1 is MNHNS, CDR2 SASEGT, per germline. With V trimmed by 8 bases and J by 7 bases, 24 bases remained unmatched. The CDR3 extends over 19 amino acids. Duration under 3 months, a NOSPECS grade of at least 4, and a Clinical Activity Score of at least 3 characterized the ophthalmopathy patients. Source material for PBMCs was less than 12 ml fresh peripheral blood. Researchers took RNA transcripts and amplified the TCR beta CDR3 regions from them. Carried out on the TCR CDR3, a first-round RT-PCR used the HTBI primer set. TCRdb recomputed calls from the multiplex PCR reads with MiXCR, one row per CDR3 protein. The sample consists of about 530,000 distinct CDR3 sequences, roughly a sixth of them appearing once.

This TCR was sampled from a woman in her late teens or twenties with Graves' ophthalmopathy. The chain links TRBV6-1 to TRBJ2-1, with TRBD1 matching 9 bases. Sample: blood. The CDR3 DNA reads TGTGCCAGCCGAGAGTCCGGGACAGGGTGGCCCCTAACCCTAAATGAGCAGTTCTTC. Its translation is CASRESGTGWPLTLNEQFF.